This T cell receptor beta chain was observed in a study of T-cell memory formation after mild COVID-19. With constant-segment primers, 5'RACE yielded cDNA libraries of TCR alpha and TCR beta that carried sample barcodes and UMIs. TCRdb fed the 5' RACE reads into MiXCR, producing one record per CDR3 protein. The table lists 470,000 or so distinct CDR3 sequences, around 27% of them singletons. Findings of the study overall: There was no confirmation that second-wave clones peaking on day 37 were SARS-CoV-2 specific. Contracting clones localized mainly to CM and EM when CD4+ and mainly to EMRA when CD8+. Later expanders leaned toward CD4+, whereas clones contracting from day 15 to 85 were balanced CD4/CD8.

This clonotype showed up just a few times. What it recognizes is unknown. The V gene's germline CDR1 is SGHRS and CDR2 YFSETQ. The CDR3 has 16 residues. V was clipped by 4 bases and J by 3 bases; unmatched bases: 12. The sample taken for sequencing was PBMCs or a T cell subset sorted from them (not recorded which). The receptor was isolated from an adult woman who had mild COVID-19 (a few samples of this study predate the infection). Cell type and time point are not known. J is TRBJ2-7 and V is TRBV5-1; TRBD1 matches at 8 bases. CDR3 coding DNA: TGCGCCAGCAGCGTAGAAGGCAGGGGGCGCGGCTACGAGCAGTACTTC. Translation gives CASSVEGRGRGYEQYF.